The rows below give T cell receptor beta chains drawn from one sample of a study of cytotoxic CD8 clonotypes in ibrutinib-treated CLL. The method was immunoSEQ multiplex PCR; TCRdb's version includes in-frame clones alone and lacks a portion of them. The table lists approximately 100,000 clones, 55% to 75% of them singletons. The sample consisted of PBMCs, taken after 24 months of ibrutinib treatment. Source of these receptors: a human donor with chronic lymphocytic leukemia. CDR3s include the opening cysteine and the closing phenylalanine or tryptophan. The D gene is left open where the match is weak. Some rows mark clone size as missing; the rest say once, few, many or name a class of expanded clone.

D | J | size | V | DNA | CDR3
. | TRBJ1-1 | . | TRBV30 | TGTGCCTGGATTCAGGGTCCGCTGGGGACTGAAGCTTTCTTT | CAWIQGPLGTEAFF
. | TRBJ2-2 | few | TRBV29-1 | TGCAGCGTAGGACAGTCCACCGGGGAGCTGTTTTTT | CSVGQSTGELFF
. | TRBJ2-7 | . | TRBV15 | TGTGCCACCAGCCGGACGGGCGAGCAGTACTTC | CATSRTGEQYF
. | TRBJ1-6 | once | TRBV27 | TGTGCCAGCAAAACCGACAGCTATAATTCACCCCTCCACTTT | CASKTDSYNSPLHF
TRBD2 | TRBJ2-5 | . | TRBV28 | TGTGCCAGCCGACTAGCGGGGGCGCCTGAGAAGACCCAGTACTTC | CASRLAGAPEKTQYF
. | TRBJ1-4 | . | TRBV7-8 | TGTGCCAGTGCAGGGGTGGATGAAAAACTGTTTTTT | CASAGVDEKLFF
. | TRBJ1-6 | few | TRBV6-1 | TGTGCCAGCACCGAAGGCACAGGCGGTAGGTCACCCCTCCACTTT | CASTEGTGGRSPLHF
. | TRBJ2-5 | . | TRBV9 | TGTGCCAGCAGCGCCTTTCCGGGGGTTGGGGAGACCCAGTACTTC | CASSAFPGVGETQYF
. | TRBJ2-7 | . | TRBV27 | TGTGCCAGCAGTTTGGGACGGAGGGAAAGCGAGCAGTACTTC | CASSLGRRESEQYF
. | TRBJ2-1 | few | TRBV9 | TGTGCCAGCAGCGTAGTGGGATTCCGGCACAATGAGCAGTTCTTC | CASSVVGFRHNEQFF
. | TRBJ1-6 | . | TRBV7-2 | TGTGCCAGCAGCTTAGTGGTAGGGGGTAATTCACCCCTCCACTTT | CASSLVVGGNSPLHF
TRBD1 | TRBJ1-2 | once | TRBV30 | TGTGCCTGGAGCCAGTATACCGGGACAGGGGGATTTAACTATGGCTACACCTTC | CAWSQYTGTGGFNYGYTF
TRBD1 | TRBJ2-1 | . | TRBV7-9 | TGTGCCAGCAGCGACAGGGTCAATGAGCAGTTCTTC | CASSDRVNEQFF
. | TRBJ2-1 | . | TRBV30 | TGTGCCTGGACGGACCAACTTTACAATGAGCAGTTCTTC | CAWTDQLYNEQFF
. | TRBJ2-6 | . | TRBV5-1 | TGCGCCAGCAGCTTTGGAGACATACTTTCTGGGGCCAACGTCCTGACTTTC | CASSFGDILSGANVLTF
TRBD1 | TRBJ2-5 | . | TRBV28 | TGTGCCAGCAGTTCTATCAGGGACAGACAAGAGACCCAGTACTTC | CASSSIRDRQETQYF
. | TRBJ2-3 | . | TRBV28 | TGTGCCAGCAGTCCATCTACAGGGAGGGGAAACACAGATACGCAGTATTTT | CASSPSTGRGNTDTQYF
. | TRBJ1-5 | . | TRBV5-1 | TGCGCCAGCAGCCCGGGGGGTTGGGGCAATCAGCCCCAGCATTTT | CASSPGGWGNQPQHF
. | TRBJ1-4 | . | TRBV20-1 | TGCAGTGCTAGAGGGGGGCCAGACCTGTTTTTT | CSARGGPDLFF
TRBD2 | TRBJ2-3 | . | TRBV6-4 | TGTGCCAGCAGTCTAGCGGGGGCATCTCCAGATACGCAGTATTTT | CASSLAGASPDTQYF
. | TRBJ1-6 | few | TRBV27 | TGTGCCAGCAGTTTATGGGGGGCGCGTGGTAATTCACCCCTCCACTTT | CASSLWGARGNSPLHF
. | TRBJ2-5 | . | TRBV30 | TGTGCCTGGAGTTCTGGACAGTTTTTGGAGACCCAGTACTTC | CAWSSGQFLETQYF
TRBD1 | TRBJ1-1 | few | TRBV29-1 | TGCAGCGTCCGGGGGGGACAGGGAAAGGGGAACACTGAAGCTTTCTTT | CSVRGGQGKGNTEAFF
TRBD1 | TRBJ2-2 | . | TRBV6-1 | TGTGCCAGCAGTGAAGAGAGTCACAGGGGGCTTAGGGCCGGGGAGCTGTTTTTT | CASSEESHRGLRAGELFF
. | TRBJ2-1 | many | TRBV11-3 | TGTGCCAGCAGTCAACGGAGGGCCTCGGGCTCCTACAATGAGCAGTTCTTC | CASSQRRASGSYNEQFF
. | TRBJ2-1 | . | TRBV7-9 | TGTGCCAGCAGCGCTCCCCGGCAGGACTACAATGAGCAGTTCTTC | CASSAPRQDYNEQFF
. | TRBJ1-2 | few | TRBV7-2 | TGTGCCAGCAGCCCCCGACCGGGGGTGGGGGGCTACACCTTC | CASSPRPGVGGYTF
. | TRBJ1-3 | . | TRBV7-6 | TGTGCCAGCAGCCCTGGGCAGGGAAACACCATATATTTT | CASSPGQGNTIYF
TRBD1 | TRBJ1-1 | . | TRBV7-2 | TGTGCCAGCAGCCAGCGCGGAAAGGTTCAGGGGGCCACCCCGGAAGCTTTCTTT | CASSQRGKVQGATPEAFF
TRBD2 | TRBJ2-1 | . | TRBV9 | TGTGCCAGCAGCGTAGCTACGGGGGGTCTACCGGGCTCCTACAATGAGCAGTTCTTC | CASSVATGGLPGSYNEQFF